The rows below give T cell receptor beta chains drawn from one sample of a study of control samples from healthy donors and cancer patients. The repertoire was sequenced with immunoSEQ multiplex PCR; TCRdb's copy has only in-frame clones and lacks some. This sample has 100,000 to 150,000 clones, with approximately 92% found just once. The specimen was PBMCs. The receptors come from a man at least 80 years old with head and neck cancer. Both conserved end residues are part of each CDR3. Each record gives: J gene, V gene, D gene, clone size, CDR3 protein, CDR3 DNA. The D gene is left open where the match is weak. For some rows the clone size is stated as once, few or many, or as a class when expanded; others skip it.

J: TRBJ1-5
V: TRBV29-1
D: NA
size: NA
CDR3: CSVVQSPNQPQHF
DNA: TGCAGCGTTGTTCAGTCTCCAAATCAGCCCCAGCATTTT

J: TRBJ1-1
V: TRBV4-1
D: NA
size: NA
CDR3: CASSQGRGMMNTEAFF
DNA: TGCGCCAGCAGCCAAGGTCGGGGGATGATGAACACTGAAGCTTTCTTT

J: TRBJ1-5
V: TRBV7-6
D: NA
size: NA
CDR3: CASSSTGTGNQPQHF
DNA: TGTGCCAGCAGCTCCACCGGGACGGGGAATCAGCCCCAGCATTTT

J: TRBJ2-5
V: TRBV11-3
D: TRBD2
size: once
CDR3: CASSPGAGGPMETQYF
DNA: TGTGCCAGCAGCCCGGGGGCGGGGGGGCCTATGGAGACCCAGTACTTC

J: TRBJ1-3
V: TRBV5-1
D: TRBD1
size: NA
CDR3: CASSAVQGSSGNTIYF
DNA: TGCGCCAGCAGCGCAGTACAGGGGAGCTCTGGAAACACCATATATTTT

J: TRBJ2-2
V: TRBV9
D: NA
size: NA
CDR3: CASSLISSAGELFF
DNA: TGTGCCAGCAGCCTAATTAGCAGCGCCGGGGAGCTGTTTTTT

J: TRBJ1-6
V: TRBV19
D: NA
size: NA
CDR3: CASSKTGDNSPLHF
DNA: TGTGCCAGCTCAAAGACAGGCGATAATTCACCCCTCCACTTT

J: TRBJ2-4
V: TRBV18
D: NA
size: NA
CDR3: CASSRRGGDRDIQYF
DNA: TGTGCCAGCTCCCGGAGGGGAGGAGACCGTGACATTCAGTACTTC

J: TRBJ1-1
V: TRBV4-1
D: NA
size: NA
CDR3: CASSQLLRGPNTEAFF
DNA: TGCGCCAGCAGCCAATTGTTAAGGGGCCCGAACACTGAAGCTTTCTTT

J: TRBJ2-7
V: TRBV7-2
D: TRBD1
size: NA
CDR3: CASTGTGRGEQYF
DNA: TGTGCCAGCACCGGGACAGGGAGAGGCGAGCAGTACTTC

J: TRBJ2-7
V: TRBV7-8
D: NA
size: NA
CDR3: CASSRLLGGQYF
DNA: TGTGCCAGCAGCCGCCTTCTTGGGGGGCAGTACTTC

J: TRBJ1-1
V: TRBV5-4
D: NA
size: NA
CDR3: CASSLQGGTEAFF
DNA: TGTGCCAGCAGCTTGCAGGGTGGCACTGAAGCTTTCTTT

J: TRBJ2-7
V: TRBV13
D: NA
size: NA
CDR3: CASSLTLDEQYF
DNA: TGTGCCAGCAGCTTAACCCTGGACGAGCAGTACTTC

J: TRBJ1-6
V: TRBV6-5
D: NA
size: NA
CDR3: CASAQDHNSPLHF
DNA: TGTGCCAGCGCACAGGATCACAATTCACCCCTCCACTTT

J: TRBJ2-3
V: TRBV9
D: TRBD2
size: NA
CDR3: CASSPSGSLDTQYF
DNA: TGTGCCAGCAGCCCTAGCGGGAGCTTGGATACGCAGTATTTT

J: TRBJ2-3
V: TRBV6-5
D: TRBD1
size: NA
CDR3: CASIGTGVSDTQYF
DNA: TGTGCCAGCATTGGGACAGGGGTGTCAGATACGCAGTATTTT

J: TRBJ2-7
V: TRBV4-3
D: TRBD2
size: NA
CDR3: CASSRLPGLGGYEQYF
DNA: TGCGCCAGCAGCCGACTCCCGGGACTAGGTGGTTACGAGCAGTACTTC

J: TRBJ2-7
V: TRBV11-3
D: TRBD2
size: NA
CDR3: CASSSRGEGNEQYF
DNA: TGTGCCAGCAGCTCTCGGGGGGAGGGCAACGAGCAGTACTTC

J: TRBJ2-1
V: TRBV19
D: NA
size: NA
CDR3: CASRDARSRVEQFF
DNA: TGTGCCAGTAGGGACGCGAGATCCCGGGTGGAGCAGTTCTTC

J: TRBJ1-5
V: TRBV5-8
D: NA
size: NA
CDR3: CASSLKGGNSNQPQHF
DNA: TGTGCCAGCAGCTTGAAGGGGGGGAATAGCAATCAGCCCCAGCATTTT